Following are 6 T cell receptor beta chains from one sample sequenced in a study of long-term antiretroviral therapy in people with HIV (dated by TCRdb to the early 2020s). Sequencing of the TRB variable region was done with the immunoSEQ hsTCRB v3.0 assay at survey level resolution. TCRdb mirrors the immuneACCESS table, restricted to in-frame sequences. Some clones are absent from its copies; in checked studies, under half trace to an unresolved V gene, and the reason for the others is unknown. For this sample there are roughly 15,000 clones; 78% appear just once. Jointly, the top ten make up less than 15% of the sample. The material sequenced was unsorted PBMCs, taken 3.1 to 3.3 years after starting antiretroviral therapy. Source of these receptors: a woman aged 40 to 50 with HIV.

The CDR3 nucleotides are TGTGCCAGCAGTGAAGCGAGGGGGGGAGTATCAGGAGAGACCCAGTACTTC. Residues: CASSEARGGVSGETQYF. The chain carries TRBV2 and TRBJ2-5, with D possibly TRBD2 on 7 matching bases. The CDR3 has 17 amino acids. V lost 0 bases and J lost 4, with 18 bases in between. Germline V gives CDR1 SNHLY, CDR2 FYNNEI.

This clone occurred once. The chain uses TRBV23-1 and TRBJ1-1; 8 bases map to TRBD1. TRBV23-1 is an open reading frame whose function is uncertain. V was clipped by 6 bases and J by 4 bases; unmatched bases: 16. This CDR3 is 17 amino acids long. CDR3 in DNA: TGCGCCAGCAGCCCCCAAACCCCGGGACAGGATCCCACTGAAGCTTTCTTT. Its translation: CASSPQTPGQDPTEAFF.

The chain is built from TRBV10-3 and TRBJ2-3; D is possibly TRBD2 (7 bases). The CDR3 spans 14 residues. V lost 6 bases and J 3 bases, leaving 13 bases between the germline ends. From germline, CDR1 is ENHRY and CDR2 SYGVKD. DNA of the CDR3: TGTGCCATCAGGGGGGGGGCGAAAACAGATACGCAGTATTTT. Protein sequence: CAIRGGAKTDTQYF.

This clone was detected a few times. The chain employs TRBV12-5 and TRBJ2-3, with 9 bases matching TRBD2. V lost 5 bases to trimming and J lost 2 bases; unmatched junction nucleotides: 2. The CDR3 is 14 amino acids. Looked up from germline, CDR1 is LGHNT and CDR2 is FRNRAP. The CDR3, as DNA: TGTGCTAGTGGTAGCGGGGGGTTCACAGATACGCAGTATTTT. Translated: CASGSGGFTDTQYF.

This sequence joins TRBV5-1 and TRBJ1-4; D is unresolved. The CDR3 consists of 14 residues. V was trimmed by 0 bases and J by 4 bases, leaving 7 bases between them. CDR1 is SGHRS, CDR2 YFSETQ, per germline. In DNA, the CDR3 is TGCGCCAGCAGCTTGGAGCGGTTTAATGAAAAACTGTTTTTT. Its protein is CASSLERFNEKLFF.

The CDR3 DNA is TGTGCCAGCAGCTACCGGACGAGGACCTACGAGCAGTACTTC. This sequence encodes CASSYRTRTYEQYF. This rearrangement joins TRBV5-6 to TRBJ2-7; no clear D gene. Germline V gives CDR1 SGHDT, CDR2 YYEEEE. Trimming pared 3 bases from V and 2 bases from J, leaving 12 bases between. There are 14 residues in the CDR3.